This paragraph covers one TCR beta chain sequence. Germline and genes: mouse. Extraction of RNA preceded its reverse transcription into cDNA, which served as the sequencing template. TCRdb keeps only in-frame clones here, not all; method: immunoSEQ multiplex PCR. The sample was found to contain roughly 120,000 clones, and every one recurs. This sample was taken from a study of CD8+ T cells in alopecia areata. The clonotype originates from a C3H/HeJ mouse with alopecia areata. For this mouse line, the MHC haplotype is H2-k. The sample taken for sequencing was lesional skin.

The CDR3 is CTCSADLLGKDTQYF. CDR3 bases read: TGCACCTGCAGTGCAGATCTCCTGGGGAAAGAC. This chain joins TRBV1 and TRBJ2-5, with D maybe TRBD2 (6 bases). The CDR3 extends 4 residues past the end of the read, so its final part is completed from the germline J gene. The CDR3 length is 15 residues. Germline lookup yields CDR1 NSQYPW and CDR2 LRSPGD (reference sequence). The full variable domain, in which reference TRBV1 and TRBJ2-5 provide the parts outside the CDR3, is VTLLEQNPRWRLVPRGQAVNLRCILKNSQYPWMSWYQQDLQKQLQWLFTLRSPGDKEVKSLPGADYLATRVTDTELRLQVANMSQGRTLYCTCSADLLGKDTQYFGPGTRLLVL.